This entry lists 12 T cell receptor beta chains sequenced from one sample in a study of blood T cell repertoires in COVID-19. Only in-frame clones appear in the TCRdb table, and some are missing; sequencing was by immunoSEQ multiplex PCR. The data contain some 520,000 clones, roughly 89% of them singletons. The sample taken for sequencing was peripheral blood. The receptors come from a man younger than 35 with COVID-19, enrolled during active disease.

For the CDR3, the DNA is TGTGCCAGCAGCTTAATCGGGGGGATTCTCAATGAGCAGTTCTTC. Protein sequence: CASSLIGGILNEQFF. This chain joins TRBV7-8 and TRBJ2-1; 7 positions match TRBD2. The CDR3 is made up of 15 amino acids. The germline gives CDR1 SGHVS, CDR2 FQNEAQ. J lost 6 bases, V lost 2 bases, and 7 bases had no gene match.

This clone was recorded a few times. In nucleotides, the CDR3 is TGTGCCAGCAGTTCGACGACAGGGACGTATCAGCCCCAGCATTTT. Protein: CASSSTTGTYQPQHF. The rearrangement joins TRBV6-2 or TRBV6-3 to TRBJ1-5; TRBD1 agrees at 7 bases. The CDR3 loop spans 15 amino acids. Germline trimming cut 4 bases from V and 5 bases from J; bases unmatched to any gene: 8. Germline CDR1 reads MNHEY; CDR2 reads SVGEGT.

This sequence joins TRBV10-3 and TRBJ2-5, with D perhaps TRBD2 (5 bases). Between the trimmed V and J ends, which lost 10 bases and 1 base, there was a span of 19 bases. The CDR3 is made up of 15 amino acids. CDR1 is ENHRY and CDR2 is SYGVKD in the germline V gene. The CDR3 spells CATSNLETPQETQYF. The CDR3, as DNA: TGTGCCACTAGCAATTTGGAGACACCCCAAGAGACCCAGTACTTC.

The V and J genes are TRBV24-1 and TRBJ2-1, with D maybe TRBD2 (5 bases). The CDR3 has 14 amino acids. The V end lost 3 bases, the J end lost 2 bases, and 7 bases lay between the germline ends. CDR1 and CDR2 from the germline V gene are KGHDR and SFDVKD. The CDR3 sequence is CATSDTGAYNEQFF. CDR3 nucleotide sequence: TGTGCCACCAGTGATACCGGGGCCTACAATGAGCAGTTCTTC.

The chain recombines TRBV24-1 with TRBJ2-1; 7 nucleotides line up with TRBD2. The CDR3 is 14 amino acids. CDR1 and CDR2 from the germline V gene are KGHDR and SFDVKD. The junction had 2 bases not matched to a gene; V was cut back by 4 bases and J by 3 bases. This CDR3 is CATSEGGSYNEQFF. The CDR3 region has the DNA TGTGCCACCAGTGAAGGCGGGAGCTACAATGAGCAGTTCTTC.

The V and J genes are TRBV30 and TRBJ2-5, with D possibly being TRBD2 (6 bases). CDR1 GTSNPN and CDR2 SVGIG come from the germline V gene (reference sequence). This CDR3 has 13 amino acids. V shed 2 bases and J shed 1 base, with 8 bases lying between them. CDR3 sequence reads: CAWSSGVQETQYF. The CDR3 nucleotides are TGTGCCTGGAGTTCGGGAGTCCAAGAGACCCAGTACTTC.

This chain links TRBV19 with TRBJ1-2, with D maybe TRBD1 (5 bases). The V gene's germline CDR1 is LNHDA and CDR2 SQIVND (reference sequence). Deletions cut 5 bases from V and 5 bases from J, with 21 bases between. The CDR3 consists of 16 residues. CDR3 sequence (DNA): TGTGCCAGTAGTTTAAGGCACACTGACAGCCAATATGGCTACACCTTC. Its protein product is CASSLRHTDSQYGYTF.

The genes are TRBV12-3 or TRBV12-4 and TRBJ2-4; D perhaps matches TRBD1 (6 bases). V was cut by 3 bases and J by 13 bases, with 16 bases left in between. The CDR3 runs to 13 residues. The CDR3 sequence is CASSFDVNRDQYF. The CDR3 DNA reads TGTGCCAGCAGTTTCGATGTTAACAGGGACCAGTACTTC.

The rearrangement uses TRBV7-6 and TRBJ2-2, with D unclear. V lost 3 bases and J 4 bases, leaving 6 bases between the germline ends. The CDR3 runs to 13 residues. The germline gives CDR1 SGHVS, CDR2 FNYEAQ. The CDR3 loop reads CASSLAPTGELFF. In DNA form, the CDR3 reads TGTGCCAGCAGCTTGGCCCCCACCGGGGAGCTGTTTTTT.

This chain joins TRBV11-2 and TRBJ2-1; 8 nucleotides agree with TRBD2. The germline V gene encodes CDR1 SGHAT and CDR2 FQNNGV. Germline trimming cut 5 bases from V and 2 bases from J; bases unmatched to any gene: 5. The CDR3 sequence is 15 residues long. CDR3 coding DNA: TGTGCCAGCAGCGGGCTAGCGGGCGCCTACAATGAGCAGTTCTTC. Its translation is CASSGLAGAYNEQFF.

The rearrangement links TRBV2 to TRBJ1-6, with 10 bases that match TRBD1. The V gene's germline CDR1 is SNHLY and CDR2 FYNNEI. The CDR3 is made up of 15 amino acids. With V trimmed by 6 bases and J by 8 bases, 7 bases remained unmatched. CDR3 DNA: TGTGCCAGCAGGACCGGGACAGGGGTTGATTCACCCCTCCACTTT. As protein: CASRTGTGVDSPLHF.

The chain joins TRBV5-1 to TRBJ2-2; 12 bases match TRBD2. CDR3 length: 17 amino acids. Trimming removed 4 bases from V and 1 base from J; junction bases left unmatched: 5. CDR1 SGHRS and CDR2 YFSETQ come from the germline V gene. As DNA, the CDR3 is TGCGCCAGCAGCCAGACTAGCGGGAGAGGGAACACCGGGGAGCTGTTTTTT. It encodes CASSQTSGRGNTGELFF.